This T cell receptor beta chain derives from a study of cytomegalovirus exposure and HLA in healthy donors. On the study more broadly: Caucasian-associated ancestry cluster membership applied to less than 85% of under 450 genotyped donors. General study results and limits: The study designated roughly 150 TCR beta chains cytomegalovirus-associated. Earlier results showed most TCR beta V segments being productive about 87% or about 30% of the time.

Regarding this clone: The antigen is undetermined.

With 0 bases removed from V and 8 bases from J, the gap between germline ends came to 16 bases. Germline CDR1 is MGHRA and CDR2 is YSYEKL. This CDR3 comprises 16 residues. Primers: 60 Vbeta forward and 13 Jbeta reverse. The repertoire was sequenced with immunoSEQ multiplex PCR; TCRdb's copy has only in-frame clones and lacks some. Altogether some 150,000 clones are present, nearly 10% being singletons, with the ten largest covering 1.5% to 2%. The V gene is TRBV4-1, the J gene TRBJ1-4, with D unresolved. This clonotype originated in a man aged 50 to 59 in good health and CMV-seronegative. Material: PBMCs. CDR3 sequence (DNA): TGCGCCAGCAGCCAAGAGAGGTTGGGGAGTGGCGAAAAACTGTTTTTT. Translation: CASSQERLGSGEKLFF.